Listed below are T cell receptor beta chains from one sample, sequenced in a study of shared clonotypes between healthy human individuals. Assay used: immunoSEQ multiplex PCR; TCRdb lists only in-frame clones, some missing. The sample includes 560,000 or so clones, about 96% of them seen just once. The sequenced sample was naive CD8+ T cells sorted from blood. The receptors derive from a woman aged 25 to 39 in good health. The CDR3 runs from the conserved cysteine through the conserved F or W. A D gene is named only where the DNA matches it firmly. Size tells how often a clone was seen (once, few, many) or the class of an expanded clone, and some rows leave it out.

j_call,v_call,d_call,clone_size,cdr3_aa,cdr3_nt
TRBJ1-2,TRBV30,.,.,CIALGQEGAYGYTF,TGTATTGCCCTAGGGCAGGAAGGAGCCTATGGCTACACCTTC
TRBJ2-2,TRBV27,.,.,CASGAQENTGELFF,TGTGCCAGCGGTGCACAGGAGAACACCGGGGAGCTGTTTTTT
TRBJ1-6,TRBV6-4,.,.,CASSPDAGNSPLHF,TGTGCCAGCTCTCCCGACGCGGGTAATTCACCCCTCCACTTT
TRBJ2-1,TRBV9,.,.,CASSESTSYNEQFF,TGTGCCAGCAGCGAGTCAACATCCTACAATGAGCAGTTCTTC
TRBJ2-7,TRBV10-3,.,.,CAISGDYEQYF,TGTGCCATCAGTGGTGACTACGAGCAGTACTTC
TRBJ2-7,TRBV5-8,.,.,CASSAGTTYEQYF,TGTGCCAGCAGCGCCGGGACCACCTACGAGCAGTACTTC
TRBJ2-7,TRBV2,TRBD2,.,CASGGGTSEAYEQYF,TGTGCCAGCGGTGGAGGGACTAGCGAAGCCTACGAGCAGTACTTC
TRBJ2-1,TRBV2,TRBD2,.,CASSEIGGRTSGIYEQFF,TGTGCCAGCAGTGAAATAGGCGGGCGGACTAGCGGGATTTATGAGCAGTTCTTC
TRBJ2-7,TRBV25-1,.,once,CASSPGISYEQYF,TGTGCCAGCAGTCCCGGGATTTCCTACGAGCAGTACTTC
TRBJ2-3,TRBV13,.,.,CASSLTQTDTQYF,TGTGCCAGCAGCTTGACCCAGACAGATACGCAGTATTTT
TRBJ2-4,TRBV4-1,TRBD2,.,CASSISPPLAGGRLAKNIQYF,TGCGCCAGCAGCATAAGCCCTCCACTAGCGGGAGGGAGATTAGCCAAAAACATTCAGTACTTC
TRBJ2-7,TRBV28,TRBD1,.,CASAVGTDYEQYF,TGTGCGTCAGCGGTAGGGACAGACTACGAGCAGTACTTC
TRBJ1-1,TRBV10-2,TRBD1,once,CASRGQGGDTEAFF,TGCGCCAGCAGGGGACAGGGAGGCGACACTGAAGCTTTCTTT
TRBJ2-1,TRBV10-1,TRBD2,.,CASSAGREGFNEQFF,TGCGCCAGCAGTGCCGGACGGGAGGGCTTTAATGAGCAGTTCTTC
TRBJ2-3,TRBV4-1,.,.,CASSSRLTHPTDTQYF,TGCGCCAGCAGTTCAAGACTAACCCACCCCACAGATACGCAGTATTTT
TRBJ2-1,TRBV29-1,.,.,CSVSLASEQFF,TGCAGCGTTTCCCTCGCCAGTGAGCAGTTCTTC
TRBJ2-2,TRBV2,.,.,CARQARDTPNTGELFF,TGTGCCAGGCAGGCCAGGGACACTCCGAACACCGGGGAGCTGTTTTTT
TRBJ2-1,TRBV19,.,.,CAVGDWAENEQFF,TGTGCCGTAGGGGACTGGGCAGAGAATGAGCAGTTCTTC
TRBJ1-4,TRBV5-1,.,.,CASSTEGGLGEKLFF,TGCGCCAGCAGCACCGAGGGGGGGCTCGGTGAAAAACTGTTTTTT
TRBJ1-5,TRBV19,.,.,CASSILESNQPQHF,TGTGCCAGTAGTATTTTAGAGAGCAATCAGCCCCAGCATTTT
TRBJ2-1,TRBV19,TRBD2,.,CASSSGLAGGHVSSYNEQFF,TGTGCCAGTAGTTCGGGACTAGCGGGAGGGCACGTGAGCTCCTACAATGAGCAGTTCTTC
TRBJ2-7,TRBV27,TRBD1,.,CASSFGPGQGTYEQYF,TGTGCCAGCAGTTTTGGACCGGGACAGGGGACCTACGAGCAGTACTTC
TRBJ1-1,TRBV28,.,.,CASSPFVERTEAFF,TGTGCCAGCAGCCCCTTCGTGGAGAGGACTGAAGCTTTCTTT
TRBJ2-4,TRBV10-3,TRBD2,.,CAIRAGTSDKLAKNIQYF,TGTGCCATCAGGGCCGGGACTAGCGACAAGTTAGCCAAAAACATTCAGTACTTC
TRBJ2-6,TRBV7-8,.,.,CASSSSGANVLTF,TGTGCCAGCAGCTCTTCTGGGGCCAACGTCCTGACTTTC
TRBJ2-7,TRBV7-9,.,.,CASASGLKYEQYF,TGTGCCAGCGCCTCGGGGTTAAAGTACGAGCAGTACTTC
TRBJ2-2,TRBV5-4,.,.,CANLDRGTGELFF,TGTGCCAACCTGGACAGAGGGACCGGGGAGCTGTTTTTT
TRBJ2-1,TRBV19,.,.,CASMWTPAANEQFF,TGTGCCAGTATGTGGACCCCAGCGGCCAATGAGCAGTTCTTC
TRBJ1-5,TRBV6-1,TRBD1,few,CASSVDRVYQPQHF,TGTGCCAGCAGTGTCGACAGGGTATATCAGCCCCAGCATTTT
TRBJ2-7,TRBV7-9,TRBD2,.,CASSQRTSVFEQYF,TGTGCCAGCAGCCAGAGGACTAGTGTGTTCGAGCAGTACTTC
TRBJ2-2,TRBV19,.,.,CASSIANTGELFF,TGTGCCAGTAGTATTGCAAACACCGGGGAGCTGTTTTTT
TRBJ2-2,TRBV28,.,.,CASQEGIWTGELFF,TGTGCCAGCCAAGAAGGTATATGGACCGGGGAGCTGTTTTTT
TRBJ2-3,TRBV7-2,.,.,CASSGQTGPFDTQYF,TGTGCCAGCAGCGGACAGACAGGACCCTTTGATACGCAGTATTTT
TRBJ1-1,TRBV7-2,.,.,CASRTEASTEAFF,TGTGCCAGCAGAACCGAGGCTAGCACTGAAGCTTTCTTT
TRBJ2-7,TRBV11-2,.,once,CASRTPGTPSYEQYF,TGTGCCAGCAGAACCCCCGGGACACCATCCTACGAGCAGTACTTC
TRBJ2-2,TRBV5-6,.,.,CASTDSSHGELFF,TGTGCCAGCACGGACAGTTCTCACGGGGAGCTGTTTTTT
TRBJ1-5,TRBV7-9,TRBD1,.,CASSLDRVGNQPQHF,TGTGCCAGCAGCCTGGACAGGGTCGGTAATCAGCCCCAGCATTTT
TRBJ1-2,TRBV19,.,.,CASSIEAGPIYGYTF,TGTGCCAGTAGTATCGAAGCGGGGCCCATCTATGGCTACACCTTC
TRBJ2-5,TRBV15,TRBD1,.,CATSRDRLFSRQGQETQYF,TGTGCCACCAGCAGAGATCGCCTGTTCTCCCGACAGGGTCAGGAGACCCAGTACTTC
TRBJ1-2,TRBV4-1,TRBD1,.,CASSHLLTGFYGYTF,TGCGCCAGCAGCCACCTGCTGACAGGGTTCTATGGCTACACCTTC
TRBJ2-5,TRBV28,TRBD1,.,CASSLAGQAKTQYF,TGTGCCAGCAGTTTGGCGGGACAGGCAAAGACCCAGTACTTC
TRBJ2-3,TRBV5-1,TRBD2,.,CASSLLSSGRKNTQYF,TGCGCCAGCAGCTTGCTTTCTAGCGGGAGAAAGAATACGCAGTATTTT
TRBJ1-1,TRBV15,.,.,CATSEGGTEAFF,TGTGCCACCAGCGAGGGGGGCACTGAAGCTTTCTTT
TRBJ2-1,TRBV19,.,.,CASSLPGDDNEQFF,TGTGCCAGTAGCCTCCCTGGCGATGACAATGAGCAGTTCTTC
TRBJ2-7,TRBV6-5,.,.,CASTGTTSEQYF,TGTGCCAGCACCGGGACAACGAGCGAGCAGTACTTC
TRBJ2-7,TRBV15,.,.,CATRNLVGSYEQYF,TGTGCCACCCGAAACCTAGTCGGTTCCTACGAGCAGTACTTC
TRBJ2-7,TRBV27,TRBD2,.,CASSSSSGITYEQYF,TGTGCCAGCAGCTCATCTAGCGGAATAACCTACGAGCAGTACTTC
TRBJ1-1,TRBV27,.,once,CASSLGQTEAFF,TGTGCCAGCAGTTTAGGCCAAACTGAAGCTTTCTTT
TRBJ2-5,TRBV4-1,TRBD1,.,CASSQGTPGGFGAETQYF,TGCGCCAGCAGCCAAGGGACCCCAGGGGGCTTTGGGGCAGAGACCCAGTACTTC
TRBJ2-5,TRBV4-1,.,.,CASSQVGGGETQYF,TGCGCCAGCAGCCAAGTGGGAGGGGGAGAGACCCAGTACTTC
TRBJ2-3,TRBV28,TRBD2,.,CASNRGLAGRGSTDTQYF,TGTGCCAGTAACAGGGGACTAGCGGGGCGGGGTAGCACAGATACGCAGTATTTT
TRBJ2-1,TRBV6-4,TRBD2,.,CASGVAGGPGNEQFF,TGTGCCAGCGGAGTAGCGGGAGGGCCCGGGAATGAGCAGTTCTTC
TRBJ1-5,TRBV7-2,.,.,CASSLGLRVGDQPQHF,TGTGCCAGCAGCTTAGGATTAAGGGTCGGGGATCAGCCCCAGCATTTT
TRBJ1-5,TRBV15,.,.,CATSGFYSNQPQHF,TGTGCCACCAGTGGTTTCTACAGCAATCAGCCCCAGCATTTT
TRBJ2-7,TRBV7-9,TRBD2,.,CASSGWVAGGPYEQYF,TGTGCCAGCAGTGGGTGGGTAGCGGGAGGGCCCTACGAGCAGTACTTC
TRBJ2-7,TRBV27,TRBD2,.,CASSSLGRVYEQYF,TGTGCCAGCAGTTCACTCGGGAGGGTATACGAGCAGTACTTC
TRBJ2-1,TRBV13,.,.,CASSPQGHPQFF,TGTGCCAGCAGCCCCCAGGGGCACCCTCAGTTCTTC
TRBJ2-2,TRBV4-1,TRBD2,.,CASSQEEGTSGRSNTGELFF,TGCGCCAGCAGCCAAGAAGAAGGGACTAGCGGACGATCAAACACCGGGGAGCTGTTTTTT